This T cell receptor (beta chain) emerged from a study of regulatory T cells in long-lasting Graves disease. About this clonotype itself: The CDR3 does not end in the conserved phenylalanine or tryptophan, so this is likely a read error. No DNA is shown, since the ends of the CDR3 on it are uncertain; the CDR3 is the one TCRdb lists.

The time point denotes: newly diagnosed GD, antithyroid drugs for less than 3 months. The TCR library was prepared using RNA isolated from PBMCs. By American Thyroid Association guidelines, Graves' disease was diagnosed in the cohort. To make TCR beta libraries, researchers used iRepertoire HTBI primers and Arm-PCR of CDR3 regions. Using its own MiXCR run on the multiplex PCR reads, TCRdb lists one record per CDR3 protein. The sample lists 200,000 to 250,000 distinct CDR3 sequences, around a fifth occurring once. Germline V gene data show CDR1 as MDHEN and CDR2 as SYDVKM. Counting both end residues, the CDR3 totals 13 amino acids. The sample was also reused in another study, on T cells in Graves' hyperthyroidism and ophthalmopathy. That source adds: Most clonotypes that expanded in the thyroid above 0.001 also showed up in blood.

This rearrangement joins TRBV28 to TRBJ1-1; no check of the table's D call, TRBD1, against the DNA was made. Here the sequenced sample was peripheral blood mononuclear cells (PBMCs), taken at new diagnosis, from a patient treated with antithyroid drugs. The clonotype was recovered from a woman aged 25 to 39 with Graves disease. This chain's CDR3 is CASRLRGQGEGFV.